The 20 T cell receptor beta chains reported below all come from one sample, sequenced in a study of cytomegalovirus exposure and HLA in healthy donors. PCR employed 60 Vbeta and 13 Jbeta primers. TCRdb's table, derived via immunoSEQ multiplex PCR, lists solely in-frame clones and lacks some. The sample yields over 200,000 clones, roughly four fifths seen once. Source material: PBMCs. Every receptor here comes from a woman aged 40-49 years in good health and CMV-seronegative.

This clone showed up just once. The chain combines TRBV5-8 with TRBJ2-7, with 9 bases lining up with TRBD1. V lost 0 bases and J lost 5; bases outside the gene matches: 3. The CDR3 has 14 amino acids. Germline assignment: CDR1 SGHTS and CDR2 YDEGEE. CDR3 region: CASSLGQGGHEQYF. The CDR3 DNA is TGTGCCAGCAGCTTGGGACAGGGGGGGCACGAGCAGTACTTC.

The chain has TRBV7-8 and TRBJ2-1; TRBD1 matches at 9 bases. CDR3 length: 13 residues. The germline CDR1 and CDR2 sequences are SGHVS and FQNEAQ. The trim removed 5 bases at V and 14 bases at J, leaving 10 bases unmatched. The CDR3 DNA sequence: TGTGCCAGCAGCGCAACCGGACAGGGGAACAAGTTCTTC. Translation: CASSATGQGNKFF.

V usage is TRBV30 and J usage is TRBJ2-6; 8 bases fit TRBD1. The CDR3 totals 16 residues. Trimming removed 8 bases from V and 3 bases from J; junction bases left unmatched: 12. Germline V lookup: CDR1 GTSNPN, CDR2 SVGIG (reference sequence). CDR3 sequence (DNA): TGTGCCAAAACCGGGACAGGCCGAGGTGGGGCCAACGTCCTGACTTTC. This sequence encodes CAKTGTGRGGANVLTF.

V and J are TRBV25-1 and TRBJ2-7, with D possibly being TRBD1 (6 bases). Germline loops: CDR1 MGHDK, CDR2 SYGVNS. This CDR3 has 15 residues. V dropped 10 bases and J dropped 5 bases, with 24 bases sitting between them. The CDR3 DNA follows: TGTGCCATCCTCAAAAAGACTTCGGACAGCCACGAGCAGTACTTC. Translating gives CAILKKTSDSHEQYF.

This clone was picked up a small number of times. The rearrangement joins TRBV7-9 to TRBJ2-7, with 12 bases aligning to TRBD2. With 2 bases clipped from V and 3 bases from J, the junction kept 8 bases outside the gene matches. Per germline, CDR1 SEHNR and CDR2 FQNEAQ (reference sequence). The CDR3 has 17 amino acids. The CDR3 DNA follows: TGTGCCAGCAGCTTATCGATGACTAGCGGGGGATACTACGAGCAGTACTTC. As protein: CASSLSMTSGGYYEQYF.

The chain uses TRBV6-5 and TRBJ2-7, with 7 bases aligning to TRBD1. In germline, CDR1 is MNHEY, CDR2 SVGAGI. V shed 2 bases, J shed 4 bases, and the junction held 5 bases outside the gene matches. This CDR3 has 14 residues. CDR3 residues: CASSYGQAAYEQYF. The CDR3 DNA is TGTGCCAGCAGTTACGGACAGGCGGCGTACGAGCAGTACTTC.

The chain uses TRBV10-3 and TRBJ2-3; 7 nucleotides line up with TRBD2. This CDR3 has 15 residues. Germline V lookup: CDR1 ENHRY, CDR2 SYGVKD. V dropped 3 bases and J dropped 6; count of bases not matched to a gene: 9. The CDR3 is CAISDLRAGEDTQYF. CDR3 sequence (DNA): TGTGCCATCAGTGACCTCCGGGCGGGGGAGGATACGCAGTATTTT.

This clone showed up just once. The rearrangement uses TRBV5-6 and TRBJ2-1; 7 positions agree with TRBD1. Per germline, CDR1 SGHDT and CDR2 YYEEEE. The ends lost 2 bases at V and 2 bases at J; junction bases unmatched: 1. The CDR3 covers 14 residues. The CDR3 region has the DNA TGTGCCAGCAGCTTCGGGACAGCCTACAATGAGCAGTTCTTC. Translated: CASSFGTAYNEQFF.

The V call is TRBV30, the J call TRBJ2-6, with D tentatively TRBD1 (7 bases). This CDR3 contains 18 residues. V was pared by 4 bases and J by 0 bases, with 19 bases between. Looked up from germline, CDR1 is GTSNPN and CDR2 is SVGIG (reference sequence). The CDR3 reads CAWTPGGSLLSGANVLTF. CDR3 coding DNA: TGTGCCTGGACTCCAGGGGGGTCCCTCCTCTCTGGGGCCAACGTCCTGACTTTC. Together with reference TRBV30 and TRBJ2-6, the CDR3 gives the full variable domain: SQTIHQWPATLVQPVGSPLSLECTVEGTSNPNLYWYRQAAGRGLQLLFYSVGIGQISSEVPQNLSASRPQDRQFILSSKKLLLSDSGFYLCAWTPGGSLLSGANVLTFGAGSRLTVL.

The rearrangement uses TRBV30 and TRBJ2-4; 8 positions agree with TRBD1. The CDR3 runs to 12 residues. Germline-derived CDR1 and CDR2 are GTSNPN and SVGIG (reference sequence). Trimming removed 6 bases from V and 9 bases from J; junction bases left unmatched: 7. In nucleotides, the CDR3 is TGTGCCTGTTCCCAGGGGGCGAGCATTCAGTACTTC. This sequence encodes CACSQGASIQYF.

This chain links TRBV4-1 with TRBJ2-7; the match to TRBD2 covers 7 bases. The CDR3 length is 15 residues. J was trimmed by 4 bases and V by 1 base; bases with no gene match: 7. Looked up from germline, CDR1 is MGHRA and CDR2 is YSYEKL. CDR3 coding DNA: TGCGCCAGCAGCCAAGCAGCGGGGATTTTGTACGAGCAGTACTTC. It codes for CASSQAAGILYEQYF.

Written as DNA, the CDR3 is TGTGCCAGCAGCTTAGTGGCTAGTGGCCGGGGTACGCAGTATTTT. Its protein product is CASSLVASGRGTQYF. V gene TRBV7-2 combines with J gene TRBJ2-3; maybe TRBD2 (5 bases). The CDR3 consists of 15 residues. Trimming stripped 1 base from V and 8 bases from J, with 16 bases between. From germline, CDR1 is SGHTA and CDR2 FQGNSA.

This clone was seen just once. This rearrangement joins TRBV5-1 to TRBJ2-7; D call uncertain. Germline lookup yields CDR1 SGHRS and CDR2 YFSETQ. This CDR3 comprises 15 residues. V lost 1 base and J 6 bases, leaving 17 bases between the germline ends. CDR3 amino acids: CASSLTPGPPSEQYF. Here the CDR3 DNA reads TGCGCCAGCAGCTTGACCCCAGGTCCCCCATCCGAGCAGTACTTC.

This chain joins TRBV11-2 and TRBJ1-6, with 7 bases aligning to TRBD1. Trimming took 5 bases from V and 7 from J; bases not matched to a gene: 8. This CDR3 contains 15 residues. Germline V gives CDR1 SGHAT, CDR2 FQNNGV. Here the CDR3 reads CASSSEGTANSPLHF. The CDR3, as DNA: TGTGCCAGCAGCAGCGAGGGGACAGCCAATTCACCCCTCCACTTT. Supplemented by reference TRBV11-2 and TRBJ1-6, the full variable domain reads EAGVAQSPRYKIIEKRQSVAFWCNPISGHATLYWYQQILGQGPKLLIQFQNNGVVDDSQLPKDRFSAERLKGVDSTLKIQPAKLEDSAVYLCASSSEGTANSPLHFGNGTRLTVT.

This chain links TRBV13 with TRBJ1-1; D not certain. V lost 7 bases, J lost 7 bases, and 19 bases lay in between. This CDR3 contains 14 residues. In germline, CDR1 is PRHDT, CDR2 FYEKMQ (reference sequence). For the CDR3, the DNA is TGTGCCAGCACTCTACGGTACCGCGGGAGTGAAGCTTTCTTT. Protein: CASTLRYRGSEAFF.

J is TRBJ2-5 and V is TRBV5-1; TRBD2 aligns across 12 bases. The CDR3 sequence is 15 residues long. Per the germline V gene, CDR1 is SGHRS and CDR2 is YFSETQ. With V trimmed by 0 bases and J by 5 bases, 2 bases remained unmatched. CDR3 sequence (DNA): TGCGCCAGCAGCTTGGGACTAGCGGGGGTGGAGACCCAGTACTTC. It translates to CASSLGLAGVETQYF. Drawing the rest from reference TRBV5-1 and TRBJ2-5, the complete variable domain is KAGVTQTPRYLIKTRGQQVTLSCSPISGHRSVSWYQQTPGQGLQFLFEYFSETQRNKGNFPGRFSGRQFSNSRSEMNVSTLELGDSALYLCASSLGLAGVETQYFGPGTRLLVL.

Comments on this clone: A read error may produce the germline difference seen at one junction end. The V call is TRBV7-7, the J call TRBJ2-3; a weak D match, TRBD2 (5 bases). The CDR3 loop spans 15 amino acids. The germline CDR1 and CDR2 sequences are SSHAT and FNYEAQ (reference sequence). The CDR3 sequence is CASSLAPGSTDTQYF. The CDR3 DNA follows: TGTGCTAGCAGCTTAGCGCCGGGGAGCACAGATACGCAGTATTTT.

The chain is built from TRBV19 and TRBJ2-1; 10 nucleotides agree with TRBD1. The CDR3 spans 18 residues. Per germline, CDR1 LNHDA and CDR2 SQIVND (reference sequence). The trim removed 1 base at V and 1 base at J, leaving 7 bases unmatched. The CDR3 loop is CASSIGGTGAASYNEQFF. CDR3 nucleotides: TGTGCCAGTAGTATAGGTGGGACAGGGGCGGCTTCCTACAATGAGCAGTTCTTC.

The chain links TRBV9 to TRBJ1-1; TRBD1 might be the D (6 bases). The germline V gene has CDR1 SGDLS and CDR2 YYNGEE. This CDR3 has 13 residues. Trimming removed 6 bases from V and 6 bases from J, with 15 bases in between. CDR3: CASKARGAAEAFF. CDR3 coding DNA: TGTGCCAGCAAGGCCCGGGGGGCGGCTGAAGCTTTCTTT.

The V and J genes are TRBV9 and TRBJ2-2; the D is unclear. V gave up 3 bases and J gave up 2 bases, with 8 bases separating them. CDR1 SGDLS and CDR2 YYNGEE come from the germline V gene. This CDR3 is built from 14 residues. The CDR3 here is CASSADFNTGELFF. CDR3 coding DNA: TGTGCCAGCAGCGCCGACTTCAACACCGGGGAGCTGTTTTTT.